In its sample, the clone carrying this T cell receptor (beta chain) was seen a few times. The antigen remains unidentified. Over 160 million TCR-beta sequences, together covering 15-18 subjects, were produced by every individual sequencing run that was carried out. One entry per CDR3 protein results from TCRdb running MiXCR on the 5' RACE reads. This table has around 80,000 distinct CDR3 sequences, about a tenth appearing once. This entry belongs to a study of neurological immune-mediated disorders. Volunteers at a blood bank in Maryland, USA, were the healthy controls. Overall study results and limits: No CDR3 amino acid sequences were shared by expanded clones across subjects, suggesting private repertoires in all groups. Patients with HTLV-1-associated myelopathy had the highest level of TCR clonal expansion, whereas patients with multiple sclerosis had the lowest level, falling beneath the level found in healthy controls.

The sample was PBMCs. This clonotype originated in a man in his forties in good health.

The DNA for the CDR3 is TGTGCCAGCAGCAACCGGGACAGGACGGGAGAGACCCAGTACTTC. Protein: CASSNRDRTGETQYF. V gene TRBV21-1 combines with J gene TRBJ2-5; whether TRBD1, the table's D call, matches the DNA was not checked. TRBV21-1 represents a pseudogene. This CDR3 spans 15 amino acids.